This TCR beta chain was sequenced for a study of CD8+ T cells in alopecia areata. The study, taken as a whole, reports: It was observed that many expanded lesional clones persisted in scalp and blood during tofacitinib.

After removal of 0 bases from V and 8 bases from J, the junction contained 8 bases not matched to a gene. Germline assignment: CDR1 MGHRA and CDR2 YSYEKL. The CDR3 loop spans 16 amino acids. Comment on this clone: Its antigen is as yet unknown.

After isolation, RNA underwent reverse transcription to generate cDNA as the sequencing template. The protocol was immunoSEQ multiplex PCR, while the TCRdb copy is restricted to in-frame clones and leaves out a portion. The table has over 95,000 clones, 61% seen once. Noted treatment: oral pan-JAK inhibitor, 5-10 mg twice daily. The receptor comes from a human donor with alopecia areata. Source: CD8+ T cells sorted from blood, taken at week 4, from a patient treated with tofacitinib. The chain couples TRBV4-1 to TRBJ2-1, with 9 bases lining up with TRBD2. CDR3 bases: TGCGCCAGCAGCCAAGATCGGGGTAGCGGGAGATATGAGCAGTTCTTC. Translating gives CASSQDRGSGRYEQFF.